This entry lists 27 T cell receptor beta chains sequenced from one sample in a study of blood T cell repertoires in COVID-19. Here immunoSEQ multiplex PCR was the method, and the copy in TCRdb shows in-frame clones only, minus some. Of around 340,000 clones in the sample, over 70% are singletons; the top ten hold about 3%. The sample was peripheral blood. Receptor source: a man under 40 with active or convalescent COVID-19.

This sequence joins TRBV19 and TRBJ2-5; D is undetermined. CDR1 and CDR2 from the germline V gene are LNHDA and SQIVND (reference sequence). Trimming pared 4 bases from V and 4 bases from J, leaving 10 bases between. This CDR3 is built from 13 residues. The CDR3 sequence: CASSRAVAETQYF. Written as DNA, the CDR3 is TGTGCCAGTAGTAGGGCAGTGGCAGAGACCCAGTACTTC.

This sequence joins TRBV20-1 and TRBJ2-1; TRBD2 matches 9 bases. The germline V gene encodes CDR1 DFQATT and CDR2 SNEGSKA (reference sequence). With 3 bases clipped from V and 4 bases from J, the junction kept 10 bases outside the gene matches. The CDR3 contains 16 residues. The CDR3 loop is CSASGPSGIAYNEQFF. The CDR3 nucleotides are TGCAGTGCTAGTGGACCTAGCGGGATTGCGTACAATGAGCAGTTCTTC.

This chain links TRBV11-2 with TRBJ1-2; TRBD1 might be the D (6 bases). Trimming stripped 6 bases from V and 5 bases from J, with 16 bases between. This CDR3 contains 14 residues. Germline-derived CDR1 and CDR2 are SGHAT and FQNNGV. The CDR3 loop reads CASSSGGALYGYTF. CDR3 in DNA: TGTGCCAGCAGTTCCGGGGGGGCCCTTTATGGCTACACCTTC.

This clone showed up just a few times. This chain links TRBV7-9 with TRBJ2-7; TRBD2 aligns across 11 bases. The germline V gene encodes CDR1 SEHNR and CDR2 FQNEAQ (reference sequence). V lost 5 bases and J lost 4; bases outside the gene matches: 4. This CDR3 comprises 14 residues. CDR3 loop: CASSLLAGGYEQYF. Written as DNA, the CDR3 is TGTGCCAGCAGCCTGCTAGCGGGGGGATACGAGCAGTACTTC.

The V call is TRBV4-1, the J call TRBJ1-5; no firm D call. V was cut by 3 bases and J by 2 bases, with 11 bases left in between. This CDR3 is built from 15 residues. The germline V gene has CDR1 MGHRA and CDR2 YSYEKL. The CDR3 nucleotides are TGCGCCAGCAGCCACCTGGGCCGCGGCAATCAGCCCCAGCATTTT. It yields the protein CASSHLGRGNQPQHF.

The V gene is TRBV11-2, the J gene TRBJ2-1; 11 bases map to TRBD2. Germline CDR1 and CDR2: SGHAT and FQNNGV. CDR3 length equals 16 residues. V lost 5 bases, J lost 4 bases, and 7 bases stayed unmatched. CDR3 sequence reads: CASSPTGTSGYNEQFF. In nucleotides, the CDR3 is TGTGCCAGCAGCCCAACCGGGACTAGCGGATACAATGAGCAGTTCTTC.

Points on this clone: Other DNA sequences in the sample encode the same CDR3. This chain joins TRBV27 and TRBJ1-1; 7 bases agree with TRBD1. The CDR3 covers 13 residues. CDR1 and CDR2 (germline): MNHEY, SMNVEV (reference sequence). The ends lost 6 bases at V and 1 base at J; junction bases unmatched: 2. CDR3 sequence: CASRTGRNTEAFF. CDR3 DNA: TGTGCCAGCAGGACAGGGAGGAACACTGAAGCTTTCTTT.

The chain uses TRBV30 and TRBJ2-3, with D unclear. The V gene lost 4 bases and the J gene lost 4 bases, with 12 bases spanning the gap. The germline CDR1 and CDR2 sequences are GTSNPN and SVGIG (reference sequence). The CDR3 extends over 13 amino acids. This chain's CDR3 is CAWTSVFADTQYF. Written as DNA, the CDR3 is TGTGCCTGGACCAGTGTTTTCGCAGATACGCAGTATTTT.

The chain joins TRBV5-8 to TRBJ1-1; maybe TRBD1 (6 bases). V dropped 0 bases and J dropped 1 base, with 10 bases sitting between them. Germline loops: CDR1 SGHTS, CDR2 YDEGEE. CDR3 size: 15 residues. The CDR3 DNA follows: TGTGCCAGCAGCTTGGTTGCAGGGGCGAACACTGAAGCTTTCTTT. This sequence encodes CASSLVAGANTEAFF.

The CDR3 is CASSPRGLSNQPQHF. The CDR3 nucleotides read TGTGCCAGTAGTCCCAGGGGTTTGAGCAATCAGCCCCAGCATTTT. The J gene is TRBJ1-5, the V gene TRBV19, with D possibly TRBD1 on 6 matching bases. Germline V gene sequence: CDR1 LNHDA, CDR2 SQIVND (reference sequence). This CDR3 has 15 residues. V was cut by 5 bases and J by 1 base, with 12 bases left in between.

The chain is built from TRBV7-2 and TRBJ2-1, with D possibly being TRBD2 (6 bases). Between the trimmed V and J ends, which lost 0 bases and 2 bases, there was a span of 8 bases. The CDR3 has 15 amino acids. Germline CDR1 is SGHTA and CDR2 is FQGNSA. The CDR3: CASSLATGAYNEQFF. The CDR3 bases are TGTGCCAGCAGCTTAGCTACGGGGGCCTACAATGAGCAGTTCTTC.

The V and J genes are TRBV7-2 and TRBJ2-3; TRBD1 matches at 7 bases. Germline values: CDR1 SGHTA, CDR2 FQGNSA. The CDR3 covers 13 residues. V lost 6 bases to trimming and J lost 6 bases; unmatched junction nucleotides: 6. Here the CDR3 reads CASSFDRADTQYF. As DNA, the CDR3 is TGTGCCAGCAGTTTTGACAGGGCGGATACGCAGTATTTT.

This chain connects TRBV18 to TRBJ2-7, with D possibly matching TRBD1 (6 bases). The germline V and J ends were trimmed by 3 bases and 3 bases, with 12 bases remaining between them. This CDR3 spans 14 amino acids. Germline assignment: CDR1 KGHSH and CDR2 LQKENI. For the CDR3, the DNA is TGTGCCAGCTCACCGCCGGACAGACTCTACGAGCAGTACTTC. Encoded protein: CASSPPDRLYEQYF.

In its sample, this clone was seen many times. This CDR3 reads CASSQDPVAGGSSYNEQFF. CDR3 sequence (DNA): TGTGCCAGCAGCCAAGATCCCGTAGCGGGGGGGAGCTCCTACAATGAGCAGTTCTTC. The chain joins TRBV3-1 (or the pseudogene TRBV3-2) to TRBJ2-1; 11 bases line up with TRBD2. The CDR3 is made up of 19 amino acids. Germline V gene sequence: CDR1 LGHDT, CDR2 YNNKEL (reference sequence). V lost 0 bases to trimming and J lost 0 bases; unmatched junction nucleotides: 7.

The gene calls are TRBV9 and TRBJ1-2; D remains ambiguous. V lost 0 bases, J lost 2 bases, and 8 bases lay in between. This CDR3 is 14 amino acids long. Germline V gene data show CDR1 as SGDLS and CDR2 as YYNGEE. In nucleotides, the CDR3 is TGTGCCAGCAGCGTAGGAGAGGCAAACTATGGCTACACCTTC. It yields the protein CASSVGEANYGYTF.

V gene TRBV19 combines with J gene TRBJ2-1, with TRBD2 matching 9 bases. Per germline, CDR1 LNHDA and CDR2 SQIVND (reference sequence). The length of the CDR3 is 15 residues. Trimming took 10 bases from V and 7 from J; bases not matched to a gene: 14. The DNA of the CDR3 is TGTGCCACCCGCCGGGGCGGGGGGGCGTGGAATGAGCAGTTCTTC. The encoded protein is CATRRGGGAWNEQFF. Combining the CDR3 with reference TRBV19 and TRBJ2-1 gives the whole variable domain DGGITQSPKYLFRKEGQNVTLSCEQNLNHDAMYWYRQDPGQGLRLIYYSQIVNDFQKGDIAEGYSVSREKKESFPLTVTSAQKNPTAFYLCATRRGGGAWNEQFFGPGTRLTVL.

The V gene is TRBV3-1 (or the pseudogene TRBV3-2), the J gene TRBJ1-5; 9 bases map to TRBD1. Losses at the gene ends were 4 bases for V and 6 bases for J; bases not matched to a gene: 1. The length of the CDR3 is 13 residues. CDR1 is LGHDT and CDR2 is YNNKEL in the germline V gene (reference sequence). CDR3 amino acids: CASSPTGGQPQHF. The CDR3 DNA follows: TGTGCCAGCAGCCCGACAGGGGGTCAGCCCCAGCATTTT.

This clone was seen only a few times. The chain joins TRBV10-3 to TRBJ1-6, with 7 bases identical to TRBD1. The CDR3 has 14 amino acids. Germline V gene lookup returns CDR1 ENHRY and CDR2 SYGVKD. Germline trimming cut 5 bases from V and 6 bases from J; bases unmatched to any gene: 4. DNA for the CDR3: TGTGCCATCAGTCTCCGGGACAGTAATTCACCCCTCCACTTT. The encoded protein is CAISLRDSNSPLHF.

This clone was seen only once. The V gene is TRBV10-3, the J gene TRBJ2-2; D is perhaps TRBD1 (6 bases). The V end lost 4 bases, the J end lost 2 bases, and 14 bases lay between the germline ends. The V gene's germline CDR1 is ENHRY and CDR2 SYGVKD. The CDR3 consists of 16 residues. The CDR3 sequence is CAISGRPDSNTGELFF. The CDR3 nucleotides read TGTGCCATCAGTGGGCGTCCGGACAGTAACACCGGGGAGCTGTTTTTT.

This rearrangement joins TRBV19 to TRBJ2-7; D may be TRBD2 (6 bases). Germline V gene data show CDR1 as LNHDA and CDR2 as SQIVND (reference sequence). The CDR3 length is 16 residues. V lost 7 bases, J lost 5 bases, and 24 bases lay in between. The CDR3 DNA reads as TGTGCCAGTACTCCCAGGGACGGGGAGGAAGAAAACGAGCAGTACTTC. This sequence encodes CASTPRDGEEENEQYF.

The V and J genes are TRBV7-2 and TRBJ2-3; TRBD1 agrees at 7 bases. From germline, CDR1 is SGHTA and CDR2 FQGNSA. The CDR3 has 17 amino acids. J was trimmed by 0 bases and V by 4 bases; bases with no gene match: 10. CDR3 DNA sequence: TGTGCCAGCAGCTGGACCACCGGGACAGCTAGCACAGATACGCAGTATTTT. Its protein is CASSWTTGTASTDTQYF.

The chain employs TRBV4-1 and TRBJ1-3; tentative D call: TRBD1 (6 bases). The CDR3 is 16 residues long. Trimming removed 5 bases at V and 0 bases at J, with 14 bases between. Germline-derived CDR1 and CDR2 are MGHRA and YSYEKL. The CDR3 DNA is TGCGCCAGCAGCATTCCAGGGGATGCCTCTGGAAACACCATATATTTT. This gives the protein CASSIPGDASGNTIYF.

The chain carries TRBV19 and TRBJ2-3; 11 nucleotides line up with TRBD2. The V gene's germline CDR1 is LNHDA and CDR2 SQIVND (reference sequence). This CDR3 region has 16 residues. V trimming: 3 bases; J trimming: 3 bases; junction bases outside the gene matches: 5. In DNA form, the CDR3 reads TGTGCCAGTAGTATTGTGACTAGCGGGGTTACAGATACGCAGTATTTT. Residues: CASSIVTSGVTDTQYF.

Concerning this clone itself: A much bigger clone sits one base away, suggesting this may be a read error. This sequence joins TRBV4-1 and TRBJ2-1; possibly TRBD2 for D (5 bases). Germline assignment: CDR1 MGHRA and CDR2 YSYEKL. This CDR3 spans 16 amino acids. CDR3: CPSSRPGSAFNNEQFF. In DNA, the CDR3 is TGCCCCAGCAGCCGGCCTGGGAGCGCGTTTAACAATGAGCAGTTCTTC.

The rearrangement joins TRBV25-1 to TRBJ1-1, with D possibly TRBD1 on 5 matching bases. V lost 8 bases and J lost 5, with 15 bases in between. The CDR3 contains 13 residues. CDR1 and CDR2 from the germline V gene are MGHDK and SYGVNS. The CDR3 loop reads CASGGDGATEAFF. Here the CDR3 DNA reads TGTGCCAGCGGAGGGGACGGGGCAACTGAAGCTTTCTTT.

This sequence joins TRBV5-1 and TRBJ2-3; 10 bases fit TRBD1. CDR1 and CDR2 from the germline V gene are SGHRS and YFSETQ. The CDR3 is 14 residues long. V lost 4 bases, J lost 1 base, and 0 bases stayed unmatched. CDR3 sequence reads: CASSGQGGTDTQYF. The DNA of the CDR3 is TGCGCCAGCAGCGGACAGGGGGGCACAGATACGCAGTATTTT.

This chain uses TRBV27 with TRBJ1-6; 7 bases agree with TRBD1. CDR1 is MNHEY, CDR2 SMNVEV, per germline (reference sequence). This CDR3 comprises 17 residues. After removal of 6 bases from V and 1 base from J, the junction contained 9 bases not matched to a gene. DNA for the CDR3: TGTGCCAGCAGGGAGATCCGGGACAGTTCCTATAATTCACCCCTCCACTTT. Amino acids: CASREIRDSSYNSPLHF.